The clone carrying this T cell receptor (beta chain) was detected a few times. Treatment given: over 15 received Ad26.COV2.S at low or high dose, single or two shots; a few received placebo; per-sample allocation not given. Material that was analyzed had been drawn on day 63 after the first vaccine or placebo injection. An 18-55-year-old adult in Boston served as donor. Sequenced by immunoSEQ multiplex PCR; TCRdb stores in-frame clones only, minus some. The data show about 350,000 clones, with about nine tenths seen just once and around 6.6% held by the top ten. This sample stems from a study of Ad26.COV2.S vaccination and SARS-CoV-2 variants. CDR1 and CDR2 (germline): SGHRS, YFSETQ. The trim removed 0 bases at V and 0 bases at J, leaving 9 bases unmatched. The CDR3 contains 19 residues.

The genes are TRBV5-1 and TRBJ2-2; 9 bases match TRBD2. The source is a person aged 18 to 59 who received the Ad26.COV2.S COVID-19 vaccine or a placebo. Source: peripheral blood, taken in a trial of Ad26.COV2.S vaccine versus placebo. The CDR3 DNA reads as TGCGCCAGCAGCTTGGGGACTAGCGCTCGCGCTTCGAACACCGGGGAGCTGTTTTTT. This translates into CASSLGTSARASNTGELFF. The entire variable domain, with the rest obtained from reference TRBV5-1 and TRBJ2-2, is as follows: KAGVTQTPRYLIKTRGQQVTLSCSPISGHRSVSWYQQTPGQGLQFLFEYFSETQRNKGNFPGRFSGRQFSNSRSEMNVSTLELGDSALYLCASSLGTSARASNTGELFFGEGSRLTVL.